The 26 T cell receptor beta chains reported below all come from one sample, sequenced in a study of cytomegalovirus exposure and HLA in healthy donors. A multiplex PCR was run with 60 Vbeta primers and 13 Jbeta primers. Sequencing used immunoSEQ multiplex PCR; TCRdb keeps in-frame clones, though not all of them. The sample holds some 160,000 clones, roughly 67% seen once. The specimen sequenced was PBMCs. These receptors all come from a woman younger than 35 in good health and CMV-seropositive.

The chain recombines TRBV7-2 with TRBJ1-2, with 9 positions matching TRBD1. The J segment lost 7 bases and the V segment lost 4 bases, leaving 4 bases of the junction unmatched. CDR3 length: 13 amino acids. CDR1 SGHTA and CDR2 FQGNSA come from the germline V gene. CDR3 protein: CASSWTGESGYTF. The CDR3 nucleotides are TGTGCCAGCAGCTGGACAGGGGAGAGTGGCTACACCTTC.

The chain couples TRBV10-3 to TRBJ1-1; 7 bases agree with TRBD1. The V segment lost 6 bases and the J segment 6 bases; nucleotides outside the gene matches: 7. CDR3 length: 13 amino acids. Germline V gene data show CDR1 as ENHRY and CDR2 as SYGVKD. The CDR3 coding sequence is TGTGCCATCAGAGGGACAGTGGGGGCTGAAGCTTTCTTT. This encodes CAIRGTVGAEAFF.

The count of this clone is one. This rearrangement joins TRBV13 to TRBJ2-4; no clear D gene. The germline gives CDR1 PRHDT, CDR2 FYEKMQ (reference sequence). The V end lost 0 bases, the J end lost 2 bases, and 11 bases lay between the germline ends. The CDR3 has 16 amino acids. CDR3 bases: TGTGCCAGCAGCTTAGGCGGGTTGTTGACCAAAAACATTCAGTACTTC. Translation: CASSLGGLLTKNIQYF.

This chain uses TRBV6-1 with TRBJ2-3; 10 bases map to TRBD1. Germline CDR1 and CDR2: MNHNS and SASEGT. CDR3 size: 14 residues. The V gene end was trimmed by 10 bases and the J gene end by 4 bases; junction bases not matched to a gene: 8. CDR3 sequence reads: CATLFGQGADTQYF. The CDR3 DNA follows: TGTGCCACCCTATTTGGACAGGGGGCAGATACGCAGTATTTT.

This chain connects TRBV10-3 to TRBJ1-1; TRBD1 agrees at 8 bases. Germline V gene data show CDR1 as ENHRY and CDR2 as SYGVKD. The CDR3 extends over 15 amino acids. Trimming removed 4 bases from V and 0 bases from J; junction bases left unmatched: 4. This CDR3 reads CAISARQGLNTEAFF. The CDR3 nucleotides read TGTGCCATCAGTGCCCGACAGGGGTTGAACACTGAAGCTTTCTTT.

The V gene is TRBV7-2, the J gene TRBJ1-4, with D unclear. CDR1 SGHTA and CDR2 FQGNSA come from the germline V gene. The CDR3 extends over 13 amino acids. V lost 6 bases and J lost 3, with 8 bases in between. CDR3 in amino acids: CASSGSSNEKLFF. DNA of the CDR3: TGTGCCAGCAGTGGGAGTTCTAATGAAAAACTGTTTTTT.

CDR3 coding DNA: TGCGCCAGCAGCACCGAACTTTTGGGGAGAATTGGGATCACTGAAGCTTTCTTT. Protein sequence: CASSTELLGRIGITEAFF. The chain carries TRBV5-1 and TRBJ1-1; no reliable D call. CDR1 SGHRS and CDR2 YFSETQ come from the germline V gene. Trimming removed 4 bases at V and 4 bases at J, with 26 bases between. This CDR3 contains 18 residues.

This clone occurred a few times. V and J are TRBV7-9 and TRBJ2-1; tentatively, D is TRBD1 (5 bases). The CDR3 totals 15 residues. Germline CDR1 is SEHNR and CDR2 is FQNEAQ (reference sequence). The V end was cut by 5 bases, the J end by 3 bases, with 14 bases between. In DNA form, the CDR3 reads TGTGCCAGCAGCCCCCAAGGGGCCCACTACAATGAGCAGTTCTTC. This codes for CASSPQGAHYNEQFF.

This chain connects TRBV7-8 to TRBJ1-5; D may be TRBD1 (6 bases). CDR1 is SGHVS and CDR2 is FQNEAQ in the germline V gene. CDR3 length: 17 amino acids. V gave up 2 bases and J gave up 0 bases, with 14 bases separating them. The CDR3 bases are TGTGCCAGCAGCTTAAGGGGGGGTCAAAATAGCAATCAGCCCCAGCATTTT. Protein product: CASSLRGGQNSNQPQHF. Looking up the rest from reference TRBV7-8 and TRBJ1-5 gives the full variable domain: GAGVSQSPRYKVAKRGQDVALRCDPISGHVSLFWYQQALGQGPEFLTYFQNEAQLDKSGLPSDRFFAERPEGSVSTLKIQRTQQEDSAVYLCASSLRGGQNSNQPQHFGDGTRLSIL.

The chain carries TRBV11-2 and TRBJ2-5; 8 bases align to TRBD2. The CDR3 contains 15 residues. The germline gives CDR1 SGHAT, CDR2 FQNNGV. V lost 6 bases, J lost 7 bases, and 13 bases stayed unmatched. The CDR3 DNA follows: TGTGCCAGCAGTAGTCCTCTGGCGGGGGGAGGGACCCAGTACTTC. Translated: CASSSPLAGGGTQYF.

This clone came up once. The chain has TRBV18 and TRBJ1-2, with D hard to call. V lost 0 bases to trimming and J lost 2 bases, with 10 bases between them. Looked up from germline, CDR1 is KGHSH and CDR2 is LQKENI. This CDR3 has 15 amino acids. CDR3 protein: CASSPPSERNYGYTF. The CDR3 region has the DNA TGTGCCAGCTCACCACCTTCAGAACGAAACTATGGCTACACCTTC.

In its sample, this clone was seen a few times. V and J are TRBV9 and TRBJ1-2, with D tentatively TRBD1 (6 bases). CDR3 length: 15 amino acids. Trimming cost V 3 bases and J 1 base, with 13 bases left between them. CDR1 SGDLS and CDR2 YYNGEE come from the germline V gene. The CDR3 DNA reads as TGTGCCAGCAGCGAGGGGGGGGGCAGTAACTATGGCTACACCTTC. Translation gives CASSEGGGSNYGYTF.

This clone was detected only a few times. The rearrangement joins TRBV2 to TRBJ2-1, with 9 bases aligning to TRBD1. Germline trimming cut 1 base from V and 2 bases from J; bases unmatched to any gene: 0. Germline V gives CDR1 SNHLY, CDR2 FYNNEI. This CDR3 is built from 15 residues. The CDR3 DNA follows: TGTGCCAGCAGTGAAGGACAGGGGGCCTACAATGAGCAGTTCTTC. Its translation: CASSEGQGAYNEQFF.

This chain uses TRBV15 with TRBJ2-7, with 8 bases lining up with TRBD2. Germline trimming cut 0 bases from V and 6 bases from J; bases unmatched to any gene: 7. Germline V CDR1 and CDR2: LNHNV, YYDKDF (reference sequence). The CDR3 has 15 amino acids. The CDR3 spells CATSRDLERGREQYF. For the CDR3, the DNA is TGTGCCACCAGCAGAGATCTGGAGCGGGGGCGCGAGCAGTACTTC. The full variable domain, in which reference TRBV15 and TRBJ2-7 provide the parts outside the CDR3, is DAMVIQNPRYQVTQFGKPVTLSCSQTLNHNVMYWYQQKSSQAPKLLFHYYDKDFNNEADTPDNFQSRRPNTSFCFLDIRSPGLGDTAMYLCATSRDLERGREQYFGPGTRLTVT.

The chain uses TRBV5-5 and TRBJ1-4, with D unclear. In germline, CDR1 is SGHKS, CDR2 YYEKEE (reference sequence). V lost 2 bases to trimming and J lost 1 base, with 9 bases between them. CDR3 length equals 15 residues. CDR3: CASSFERETNEKLFF. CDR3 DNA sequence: TGTGCCAGCAGCTTTGAGAGGGAAACTAATGAAAAACTGTTTTTT.

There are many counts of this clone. Here the CDR3 reads CASSHPGRTGQGAPNTGELFF. The CDR3 region has the DNA TGCGCCAGCAGCCACCCGGGCCGGACGGGACAGGGGGCACCGAACACCGGGGAGCTGTTTTTT. This chain links TRBV4-1 with TRBJ2-2; 12 nucleotides line up with TRBD1. The CDR3 extends over 21 amino acids. Germline V CDR1 and CDR2: MGHRA, YSYEKL. With V trimmed by 3 bases and J by 0 bases, 14 bases remained unmatched.

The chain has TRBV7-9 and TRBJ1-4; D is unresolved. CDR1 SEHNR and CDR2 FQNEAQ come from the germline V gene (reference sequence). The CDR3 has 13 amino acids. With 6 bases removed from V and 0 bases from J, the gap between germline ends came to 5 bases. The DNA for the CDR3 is TGTGCCAGCAGATCGGCAACTAATGAAAAACTGTTTTTT. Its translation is CASRSATNEKLFF.

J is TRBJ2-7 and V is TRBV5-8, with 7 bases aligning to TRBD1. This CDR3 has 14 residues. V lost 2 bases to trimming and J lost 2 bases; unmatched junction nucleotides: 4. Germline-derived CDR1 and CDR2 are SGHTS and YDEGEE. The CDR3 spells CASSLGQVPYEQYF. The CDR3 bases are TGTGCCAGCAGCTTAGGACAGGTCCCCTACGAGCAGTACTTC.

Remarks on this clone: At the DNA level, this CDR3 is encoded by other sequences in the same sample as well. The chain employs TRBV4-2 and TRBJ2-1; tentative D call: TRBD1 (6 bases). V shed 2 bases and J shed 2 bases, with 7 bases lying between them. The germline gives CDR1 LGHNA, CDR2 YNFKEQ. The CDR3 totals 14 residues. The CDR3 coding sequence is TGTGCCAGCAGCCAATCAGGGGCCTACAATGAGCAGTTCTTC. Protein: CASSQSGAYNEQFF.

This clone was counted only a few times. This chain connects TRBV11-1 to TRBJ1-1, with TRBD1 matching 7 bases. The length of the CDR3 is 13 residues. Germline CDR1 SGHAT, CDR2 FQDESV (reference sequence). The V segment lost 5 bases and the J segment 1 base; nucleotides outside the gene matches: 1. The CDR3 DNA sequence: TGTGCCAGCAGCCGGACAGGGAACACTGAAGCTTTCTTT. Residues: CASSRTGNTEAFF.

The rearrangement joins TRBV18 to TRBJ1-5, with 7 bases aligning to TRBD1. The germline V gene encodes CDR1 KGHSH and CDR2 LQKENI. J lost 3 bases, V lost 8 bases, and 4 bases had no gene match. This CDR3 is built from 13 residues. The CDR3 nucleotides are TGTGCCAGCCGCGGGACAGACAATCAGCCCCAGCATTTT. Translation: CASRGTDNQPQHF.

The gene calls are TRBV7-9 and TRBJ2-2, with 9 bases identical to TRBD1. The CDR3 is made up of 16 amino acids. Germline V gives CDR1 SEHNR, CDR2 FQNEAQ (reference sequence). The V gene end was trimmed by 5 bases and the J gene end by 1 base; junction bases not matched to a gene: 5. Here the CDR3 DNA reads TGTGCCAGCAGCATTCCGGGACAGGGGAACACCGGGGAGCTGTTTTTT. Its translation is CASSIPGQGNTGELFF.

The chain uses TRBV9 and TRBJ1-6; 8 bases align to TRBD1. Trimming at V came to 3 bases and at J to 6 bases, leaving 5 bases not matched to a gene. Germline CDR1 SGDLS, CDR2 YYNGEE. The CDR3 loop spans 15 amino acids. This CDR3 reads CASSATGGRNSPLHF. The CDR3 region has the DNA TGTGCCAGCAGCGCCACAGGGGGTCGTAATTCACCCCTCCACTTT.

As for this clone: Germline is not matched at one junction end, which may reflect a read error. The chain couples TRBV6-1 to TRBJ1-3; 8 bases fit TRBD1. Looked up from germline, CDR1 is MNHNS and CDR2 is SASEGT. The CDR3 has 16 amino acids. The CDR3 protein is CASSEPRGLDGNTTYF. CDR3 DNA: TGTGCCAGCAGTGAGCCCAGGGGGCTGGATGGAAACACCACATATTTT.

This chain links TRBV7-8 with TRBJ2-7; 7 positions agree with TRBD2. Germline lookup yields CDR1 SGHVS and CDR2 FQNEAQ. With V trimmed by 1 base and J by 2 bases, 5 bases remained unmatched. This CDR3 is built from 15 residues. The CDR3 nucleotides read TGTGCCAGCAGCTTAGAGGGAGGGCCTACCTACGAGCAGTACTTC. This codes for CASSLEGGPTYEQYF.

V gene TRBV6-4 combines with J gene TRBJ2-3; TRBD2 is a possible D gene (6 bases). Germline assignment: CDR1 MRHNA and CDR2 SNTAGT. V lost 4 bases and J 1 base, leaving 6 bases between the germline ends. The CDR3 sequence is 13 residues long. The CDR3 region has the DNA TGTGCCAGCAGTGCTAGCGGCACAGATACGCAGTATTTT. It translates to CASSASGTDTQYF.